This entry describes one TCR beta chain. It lacks a known antigen. No much larger clone is present one base from it, and per-base qualities are unavailable. The time point label for this specimen denotes: peripheral blood 6 weeks after treatment start. The cohort included about 30 patients with locally advanced or metastatic urothelial carcinoma who were treated at Memorial Sloan Kettering on a trial protocol. Peripheral blood mononuclear cells were collected from each patient pretreatment and during treatment, giving between 1 and 8 total time points per patient. The Qiagen DNeasy Blood extraction kit was used to purify genomic DNA from total PBMCs and tumor samples. PBMCs were collected pretreatment and during treatment, and were isolated and stored as previously described. V trim: 4 bases; J trim: 4 bases; unmatched bases: 5. Its CDR3 holds 14 amino acids, cysteine through phenylalanine. This entry keeps only the CDR3 DNA: 42 bases, framed from base 1. The germline V gene specifies MNHEY as CDR1 and SVGAGI as CDR2.

The data are from a study of PD-L1 blockade in urothelial cancer (dated by TCRdb to about 2017). Broadly, across the study: All patients started therapy around 2014 and received atezolizumab 1,200 mg intravenously every 3 weeks. Pretreatment tumor samples, along with matched peripheral blood collected serially before and after atezolizumab treatment, underwent TCR sequencing. About 90% of the roughly 29 patients were males with bladder-origin urothelial cancer, and about 60% of the roughly 30 reported a prior smoking history. Durable clinical benefit was achieved by nine patients but not by the remaining 20. An ECOG performance status of 0 or 1 was recorded for the patients, and 0 to 3 prior chemotherapy regimens had been received by the patients. Blood samples were analyzed at two time points: 3 weeks after treatment start (second dose) and 6 weeks after treatment start. The study, an exploratory multi-omic analysis, examined somatic, immune and clinical correlates of response to PD-L1 blockade with atezolizumab in urothelial cancer. In the same patients who had TCR sequencing, pretreatment tumors also underwent whole exome sequencing and RNA sequencing. Progression-free survival longer than 6 months counted as durable clinical benefit, and TCR features were additionally tested against both progression-free and overall survival. Blood samples gave a median of around 140,000 T cells and 80,000 to 95,000 unique TCRs, with a median clonality of approximately 0.08. Over 28 patients had pretreatment blood TCR-seq, roughly 24 had at least one posttreatment blood collection, and roughly 24 had tumor TCR-seq.

What the work shows at the level of the full study, not this receptor alone: Patients with durable benefit showed greater expansion of tumor-associated TCR clones in peripheral blood 3 weeks after starting treatment (n of about 21, p = 0.022). Improved progression-free and overall survival was associated with having pretreatment peripheral blood TCR clonality below the median. Because the sample size was small (n of about 29) and many exploratory analyses were performed, the results are intended to be hypothesis-generating.

Synthetic TCR analog templates were spiked into each PCR to estimate absolute template abundance from read counts. TCRbeta CDR3 regions were amplified from genomic DNA with bias-controlled V and J gene primers using the immunoSEQ assay. Rearranged TCRbeta segments were sequenced at approximately 20X coverage. Per the authors' processing: Clustering was used to correct sequencing errors, and CDR3s were annotated against IMGT so that V, D and J genes could be assigned. Downstream analyses used only productive TCRbeta rearrangements and left out out-of-frame or stop-codon sequences. To compute clonality, Shannon entropy was normalized by the log of the number of unique productive sequences and then subtracted from one. Fisher's exact test with Benjamini-Hochberg correction, at a threshold of adjusted p below 0.01, was used to find clones that differed between time points or between blood and tumor. TCRdb took over this immuneACCESS table, retaining in-frame rearrangements with V and J assigned. Such tables are incomplete; in checked studies, under half of the missing clones stem from an unresolved V gene, and the remainder is unexplained. V, J and clone size derive from that table, while D and trimming were established from the DNA sequence. This sample is represented by about 110,000 clones; about 91% of them were singletons. About 4% of the sample lies in the top ten.

Rearrangement joined TRBV6-5 to TRBJ2-3, with 7 bases matching TRBD2. This receptor was identified in a man in his 60s with urothelial cancer. This specimen was PBMCs, taken around atezolizumab (anti-PD-L1) treatment. The sequenced DNA: TGTGCCAGCAGTTCGGGGGGATTCGCAGATACGCAGTATTTT. It codes for CASSSGGFADTQYF.